This T cell receptor (beta chain) comes out of a study of cytomegalovirus exposure and HLA in healthy donors. Study summary: Of all 400 or so donors who were genotyped, 70% to 85% belonged to the Caucasian-associated ancestry cluster.

Study-wide results and caveats: Highest at DRB1 and lowest at HLA-C, TCR association rates differed among HLA loci in a later analysis.

Deletions cut 0 bases from V and 6 bases from J, with 8 bases between. Per germline, CDR1 SGHVS and CDR2 FQNEAQ. The CDR3 covers 13 residues. Amplification used 60 Vbeta primers and 13 Jbeta primers. Sequencing was performed with immunoSEQ multiplex PCR; in TCRdb, only in-frame clones are kept and a portion is missing. The sample shows 72,000 or so clones, approximately 80% of them seen only once. As for this clone: Antigen: not known.

The rearrangement links TRBV7-8 to TRBJ1-2; TRBD1 is a possible D gene (5 bases). The origin of this receptor is a young man in good health and CMV-seropositive. The sequenced sample was PBMCs. The CDR3 is CASSLAPGNGYTF. CDR3 nucleotide sequence: TGTGCCAGCAGCTTAGCGCCAGGGAATGGCTACACCTTC. Based on the CDR3 plus reference TRBV7-8 and TRBJ1-2, the full variable domain is GAGVSQSPRYKVAKRGQDVALRCDPISGHVSLFWYQQALGQGPEFLTYFQNEAQLDKSGLPSDRFFAERPEGSVSTLKIQRTQQEDSAVYLCASSLAPGNGYTFGSGTRLTVV.